The 29 T cell receptor beta chains reported below all come from one sample, sequenced in a study of blood T cell repertoires in COVID-19. Produced via immunoSEQ multiplex PCR; TCRdb's table is partial and in-frame only. This table holds approximately 250,000 clones, roughly nine tenths found once. The source material was peripheral blood. These receptors came from a man aged 35-49 years with active or convalescent COVID-19.

This clone was recorded only once. The V call is TRBV29-1, the J call TRBJ2-7, with 10 bases lining up with TRBD1. The CDR3 has 15 residues. With V trimmed by 4 bases and J by 2 bases, 8 bases remained unmatched. Germline values: CDR1 SQVTM, CDR2 ANQGSEA. The CDR3 DNA reads TGCAGCGTTGTTCCGGGACAGGGGATCCCCTACGAGCAGTACTTC. Translated, it gives CSVVPGQGIPYEQYF.

This rearrangement joins TRBV19 to TRBJ2-3; 8 bases are shared with TRBD1. V lost 3 bases and J lost 1; bases outside the gene matches: 6. This CDR3 spans 16 amino acids. The germline V gene encodes CDR1 LNHDA and CDR2 SQIVND (reference sequence). The CDR3 sequence: CASSIIGTGGTDTQYF. Here the CDR3 DNA reads TGTGCCAGTAGTATTATTGGGACAGGAGGCACAGATACGCAGTATTTT.

This chain joins TRBV29-1 and TRBJ2-7; 11 bases fit TRBD2. The CDR3 is 13 residues long. Per germline, CDR1 SQVTM and CDR2 ANQGSEA. The trim removed 3 bases at V and 3 bases at J, leaving 1 base unmatched. CDR3 residues: CSVETSGDYEQYF. The CDR3 DNA follows: TGCAGCGTTGAGACTAGCGGGGACTACGAGCAGTACTTC.

This chain uses TRBV6-5 with TRBJ1-1, with unresolved D. This CDR3 comprises 14 residues. V shed 2 bases and J shed 3 bases, with 10 bases lying between them. In germline, CDR1 is MNHEY, CDR2 SVGAGI. The CDR3 DNA follows: TGTGCCAGCAGTTACCTTGACATTTACACTGAAGCTTTCTTT. It is translated as CASSYLDIYTEAFF.

The chain employs TRBV3-1 (or the pseudogene TRBV3-2) and TRBJ2-2, with D maybe TRBD2 (5 bases). CDR3 size: 16 residues. The germline CDR1 and CDR2 sequences are LGHDT and YNNKEL (reference sequence). V was shortened by 5 bases and J by 7 bases, with 20 bases between the two germline ends. The CDR3 region has the DNA TGTGCCAGCAGCACCGAGGGCCGGATAGGGATCGGGGAGCTGTTTTTT. It codes for CASSTEGRIGIGELFF.

This chain uses TRBV2 with TRBJ1-1; D might be TRBD1 (6 bases). Germline-derived CDR1 and CDR2 are SNHLY and FYNNEI. CDR3 length equals 14 residues. V gave up 5 bases and J gave up 4 bases, with 14 bases separating them. The CDR3 spells CASSIQGAGTEAFF. The CDR3 nucleotides read TGTGCCAGCAGTATACAGGGCGCCGGCACTGAAGCTTTCTTT.

This chain uses TRBV5-1 with TRBJ2-3; TRBD1 matches 7 bases. The CDR3 sequence is 15 residues long. With V trimmed by 6 bases and J by 7 bases, 14 bases remained unmatched. The V gene's germline CDR1 is SGHRS and CDR2 YFSETQ. For the CDR3, the DNA is TGCGCCAGCACGCTTGGACAGGTGGAGAAAAATACGCAGTATTTT. Translation: CASTLGQVEKNTQYF.

The chain recombines TRBV15 with TRBJ2-3; D possibly corresponds to TRBD2 (5 bases). The CDR3 totals 17 residues. V gave up 0 bases and J gave up 6 bases, with 19 bases separating them. CDR1 and CDR2 (germline): LNHNV, YYDKDF (reference sequence). The CDR3 spells CATSRERAGGSFDTQYF. CDR3 DNA: TGTGCCACCAGCAGAGAGAGGGCGGGTGGGAGTTTTGATACGCAGTATTTT.

The V call is TRBV7-2, the J call TRBJ1-2; no definite D call. The V end was cut by 3 bases, the J end by 1 base, with 18 bases between. The V gene's germline CDR1 is SGHTA and CDR2 FQGNSA. This CDR3 has 17 amino acids. The CDR3 reads CASSFLFSGLDNYGYTF. CDR3 nucleotides: TGTGCCAGCAGCTTCTTGTTTTCAGGACTGGATAACTATGGCTACACCTTC.

This clone was detected only a few times. The gene calls are TRBV4-1 and TRBJ1-6; TRBD1 agrees at 9 bases. The CDR3 runs 15 residues. V gave up 5 bases and J gave up 5 bases; unmatched junction bases: 4. Germline loops: CDR1 MGHRA, CDR2 YSYEKL. The CDR3 DNA follows: TGCGCCAGCAGCAAGGGACAGGGCAATAATTCACCCCTCCACTTT. Its translation is CASSKGQGNNSPLHF.

This chain uses TRBV9 with TRBJ1-3; D might be TRBD1 (6 bases). The germline CDR1 and CDR2 sequences are SGDLS and YYNGEE. V was shortened by 3 bases and J by 0 bases, with 16 bases between the two germline ends. The CDR3 extends over 17 amino acids. The CDR3 region is CASSATGTTTSGNTIYF. The CDR3 DNA follows: TGTGCCAGCAGCGCGACAGGAACAACTACCTCTGGAAACACCATATATTTT.

The chain is built from TRBV28 and TRBJ1-6; 8 nucleotides agree with TRBD1. CDR1 and CDR2 from the germline V gene are MDHEN and SYDVKM. Germline trimming cut 1 base from V and 7 bases from J; bases unmatched to any gene: 3. The CDR3 consists of 15 residues. The CDR3 loop reads CASSLSDRENSPLHF. In DNA form, the CDR3 reads TGTGCCAGCAGTTTATCGGACAGGGAGAATTCACCCCTCCACTTT.

This chain joins TRBV6-6 and TRBJ1-5; 12 bases are a match to TRBD1. J gave up 7 bases and V 5 bases, and 9 bases lay outside the gene matches. This CDR3 is built from 16 residues. CDR1 and CDR2 from the germline V gene are MNHNY and SVGAGI (reference sequence). CDR3 amino acids: CASSGWDRGLGQPQHF. The CDR3 DNA follows: TGTGCCAGCAGTGGATGGGACAGGGGGCTAGGGCAGCCCCAGCATTTT.

This clone turned up a few times. The V gene is TRBV4-2, the J gene TRBJ2-5; 7 bases match TRBD2. With 2 bases clipped from V and 5 bases from J, the junction kept 14 bases outside the gene matches. The CDR3 totals 17 residues. CDR1 is LGHNA, CDR2 YNFKEQ, per germline. The CDR3: CASSQSGLDPRYETQYF. Written as DNA, the CDR3 is TGTGCCAGCAGCCAATCCGGACTAGACCCTCGGTATGAGACCCAGTACTTC.

V usage is TRBV11-1 and J usage is TRBJ2-3, with 7 bases aligning to TRBD2. V was clipped by 0 bases and J by 4 bases; unmatched bases: 1. The germline V gene encodes CDR1 SGHAT and CDR2 FQDESV (reference sequence). The CDR3 runs to 14 residues. This CDR3 reads CASSLAGRSDTQYF. In DNA, the CDR3 is TGTGCCAGCAGCTTAGCCGGGAGGTCAGATACGCAGTATTTT.

With regard to this clone: Other DNA sequences in this specimen translate into the identical CDR3. This sequence joins TRBV27 and TRBJ2-3, with TRBD2 matching over 9 bases. The germline gives CDR1 MNHEY, CDR2 SMNVEV (reference sequence). CDR3 length: 17 residues. The V gene end was trimmed by 2 bases and the J gene end by 5 bases; junction bases not matched to a gene: 11. In DNA form, the CDR3 reads TGTGCCAGCAGTTTACGAGCGCGGGAGGGCTTCGGAGATACGCAGTATTTT. The encoded protein is CASSLRAREGFGDTQYF.

This chain links TRBV12-5 with TRBJ2-7, with 10 nucleotides matching TRBD1. CDR1 LGHNT and CDR2 FRNRAP come from the germline V gene. This CDR3 comprises 14 residues. V lost 4 bases to trimming and J lost 4 bases; unmatched junction nucleotides: 4. The CDR3 DNA reads TGTGCTAGTGGTTCCCGGGACAGGGGTTACGAGCAGTACTTC. It encodes CASGSRDRGYEQYF.

The J gene is TRBJ2-7, the V gene TRBV15, with D perhaps TRBD2 (6 bases). Trimming cost V 1 base and J 2 bases, with 15 bases left between them. Germline values: CDR1 LNHNV, CDR2 YYDKDF (reference sequence). CDR3 length: 16 amino acids. CDR3 in amino acids: CATSRGFRDSTYEQYF. For the CDR3, the DNA is TGTGCCACCAGCAGAGGGTTCCGGGACTCTACCTACGAGCAGTACTTC.

This clone was found a few times. The gene calls are TRBV30 and TRBJ1-5; possible D gene TRBD1, 6 bases. Germline V gene sequence: CDR1 GTSNPN, CDR2 SVGIG (reference sequence). There are 13 residues in the CDR3. V was shortened by 3 bases and J by 5 bases, with 11 bases between the two germline ends. CDR3 DNA sequence: TGTGCCTGGAGCCGACAGGAGGATCAGCCCCAGCATTTT. The encoded protein is CAWSRQEDQPQHF.

The rearrangement uses TRBV15 and TRBJ1-4; 7 nucleotides line up with TRBD1. Trimming cost V 5 bases and J 3 bases; bases outside gene matches: 6. The CDR3 consists of 15 residues. Germline assignment: CDR1 LNHNV and CDR2 YYDKDF (reference sequence). CDR3 sequence (DNA): TGTGCCACCAGCCCTCGGACAGGTCCTAATGAAAAACTGTTTTTT. Amino acid sequence: CATSPRTGPNEKLFF.

The rearrangement links TRBV7-3 to TRBJ1-1; D not certain. This CDR3 has 14 residues. CDR1 SGHTA and CDR2 FQGTGA come from the germline V gene. V was pared by 4 bases and J by 1 base, with 10 bases between. The CDR3 protein is CASSYQHENTEAFF. The CDR3, as DNA: TGTGCCAGCAGCTACCAACACGAGAACACTGAAGCTTTCTTT.

This clone was detected only once. J is TRBJ2-3 and V is TRBV7-9, with TRBD2 as a possible D gene (6 bases). This CDR3 region has 15 residues. Per the germline V gene, CDR1 is SEHNR and CDR2 is FQNEAQ (reference sequence). V lost 6 bases, J lost 4 bases, and 17 bases lay in between. CDR3 sequence: CASSKDGSPPDTQYF. The CDR3 nucleotides are TGTGCCAGCAGTAAGGACGGGAGCCCTCCAGATACGCAGTATTTT.

V gene TRBV6-6 combines with J gene TRBJ1-1; D unclear. CDR1 MNHNY and CDR2 SVGAGI come from the germline V gene (reference sequence). With 8 bases removed from V and 4 bases from J, the gap between germline ends came to 8 bases. This CDR3 spans 11 amino acids. This CDR3 is CASVSGTEAFF. DNA for the CDR3: TGTGCCAGCGTTTCGGGCACTGAAGCTTTCTTT.

For this clone: Other DNA sequences of this sample code for an identical CDR3. The chain combines TRBV5-1 with TRBJ1-5; D might be TRBD1 (6 bases). Germline V gene data show CDR1 as SGHRS and CDR2 as YFSETQ. CDR3 size: 15 residues. Trimming removed 0 bases from V and 3 bases from J, with 10 bases in between. As DNA, the CDR3 is TGCGCCAGCAGCTTGGACGGACAGTTCAATCAGCCCCAGCATTTT. Its protein is CASSLDGQFNQPQHF. Combining the CDR3 with reference TRBV5-1 and TRBJ1-5 gives the whole variable domain KAGVTQTPRYLIKTRGQQVTLSCSPISGHRSVSWYQQTPGQGLQFLFEYFSETQRNKGNFPGRFSGRQFSNSRSEMNVSTLELGDSALYLCASSLDGQFNQPQHFGDGTRLSIL.

The chain couples TRBV28 to TRBJ1-2; D is unresolved. CDR1 is MDHEN, CDR2 SYDVKM, per germline. CDR3 length equals 12 residues. Trimming left V 2 bases short and J 3 bases short, with 4 bases between. The CDR3 sequence is CASSLTDYGYTF. The CDR3 DNA reads as TGTGCCAGCAGTTTAACGGACTATGGCTACACCTTC.

The J gene is TRBJ1-5, the V gene TRBV5-1; no clear D gene. CDR3 length: 15 amino acids. Germline loops: CDR1 SGHRS, CDR2 YFSETQ. The ends were cut back, 3 bases at V and 5 bases at J, with 15 bases in the middle. This CDR3 is CASSSTPNGDQPQHF. The CDR3 DNA follows: TGCGCCAGCAGCTCCACCCCTAACGGGGATCAGCCCCAGCATTTT.

The V and J genes are TRBV5-4 and TRBJ1-2; maybe TRBD1 (6 bases). The germline V gene encodes CDR1 SGHNT and CDR2 YYREEE (reference sequence). This CDR3 region has 14 residues. Trimming took 3 bases from V and 3 from J, leaving 12 bases between them. The CDR3 nucleotides read TGTGCCAGCAGCTCCAGGGGTCTGCACTATGGCTACACCTTC. This translates into CASSSRGLHYGYTF.

The J gene is TRBJ2-3, the V gene TRBV10-3; D perhaps matches TRBD2 (5 bases). Germline values: CDR1 ENHRY, CDR2 SYGVKD. The CDR3 is made up of 15 amino acids. V gave up 2 bases and J gave up 0 bases, with 9 bases separating them. CDR3 loop: CAISELSVSTDTQYF. The CDR3 DNA is TGTGCCATCAGTGAGCTTAGCGTCAGCACAGATACGCAGTATTTT.

This sequence joins TRBV28 and TRBJ2-3; D not certain. This CDR3 is built from 15 residues. V dropped 7 bases and J dropped 4 bases, with 18 bases sitting between them. In germline, CDR1 is MDHEN, CDR2 SYDVKM. CDR3 loop: CASTNVGDYPDTQYF. In DNA form, the CDR3 reads TGTGCCAGCACCAACGTGGGCGATTACCCAGATACGCAGTATTTT.